This TCR beta chain stems from a study of T cell repertoires in ileal Crohn's disease. Documented time point: neoterminal ileum biopsy at postoperative endoscopy, about 6 months after surgery. Germline-derived CDR1 and CDR2 are LGHNA and YNFKEQ. V gave up 6 bases and J gave up 3 bases; unmatched junction bases: 11. This CDR3 contains 18 residues. Clones were sequenced by immunoSEQ multiplex PCR, and TCRdb holds only the in-frame ones, with some missing. The table lists 9,000 to 13,000 clones, about 81% of them singletons, with about 15% in the top ten. The J gene is TRBJ2-3, the V gene TRBV4-2, with 14 bases fitting TRBD2. The clonotype was recovered from an adult with Crohn's disease. The sequenced sample consisted of ileal tissue. The CDR3 sequence is CASSSPGLAGETTDTQYF. The DNA for the CDR3 is TGTGCCAGCAGTTCACCGGGACTAGCGGGGGAGACGACAGATACGCAGTATTTT.